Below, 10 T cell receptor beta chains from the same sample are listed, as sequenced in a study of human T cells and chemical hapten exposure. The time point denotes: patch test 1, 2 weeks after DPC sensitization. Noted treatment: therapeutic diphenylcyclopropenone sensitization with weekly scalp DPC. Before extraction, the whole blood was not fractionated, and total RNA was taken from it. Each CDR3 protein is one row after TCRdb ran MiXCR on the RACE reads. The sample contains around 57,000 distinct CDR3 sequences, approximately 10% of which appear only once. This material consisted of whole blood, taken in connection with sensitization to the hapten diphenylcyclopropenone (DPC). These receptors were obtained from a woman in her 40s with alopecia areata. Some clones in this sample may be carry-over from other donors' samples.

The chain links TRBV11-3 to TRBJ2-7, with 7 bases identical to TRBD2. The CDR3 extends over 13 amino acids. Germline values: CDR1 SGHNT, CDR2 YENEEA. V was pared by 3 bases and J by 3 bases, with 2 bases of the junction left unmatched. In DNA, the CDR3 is TGTGCCAGCAGCTTGCGGGGGTACTACGAGCAGTACTTC. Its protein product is CASSLRGYYEQYF.

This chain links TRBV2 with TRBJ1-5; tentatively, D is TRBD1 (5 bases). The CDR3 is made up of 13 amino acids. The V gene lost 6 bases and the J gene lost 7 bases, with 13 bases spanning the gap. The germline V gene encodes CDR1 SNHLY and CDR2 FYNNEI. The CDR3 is CASRRGPGQPQHF. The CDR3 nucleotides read TGTGCCAGCAGGAGGGGTCCGGGACAGCCCCAGCATTTT.

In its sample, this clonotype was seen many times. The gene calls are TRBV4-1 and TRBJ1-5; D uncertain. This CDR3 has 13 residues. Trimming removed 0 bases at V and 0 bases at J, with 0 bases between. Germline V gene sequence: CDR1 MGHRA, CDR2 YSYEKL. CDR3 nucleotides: TGCGCCAGCAGCCAAGATAGCAATCAGCCCCAGCATTTT. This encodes CASSQDSNQPQHF.

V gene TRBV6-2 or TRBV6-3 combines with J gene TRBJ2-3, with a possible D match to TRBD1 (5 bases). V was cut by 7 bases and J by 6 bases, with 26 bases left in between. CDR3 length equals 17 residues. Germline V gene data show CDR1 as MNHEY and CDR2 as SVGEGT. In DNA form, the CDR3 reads TGTGCCAGCACCTTCCGCCCGGCCCGATGGGGCTGGGATACGCAGTATTTT. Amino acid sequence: CASTFRPARWGWDTQYF.

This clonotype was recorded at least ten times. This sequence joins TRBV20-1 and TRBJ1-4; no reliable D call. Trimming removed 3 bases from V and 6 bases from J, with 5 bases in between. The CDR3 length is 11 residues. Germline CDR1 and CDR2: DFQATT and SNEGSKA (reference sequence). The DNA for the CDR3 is TGCAGTGCTAGTGCGTATGAAAAACTGTTTTTT. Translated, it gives CSASAYEKLFF.

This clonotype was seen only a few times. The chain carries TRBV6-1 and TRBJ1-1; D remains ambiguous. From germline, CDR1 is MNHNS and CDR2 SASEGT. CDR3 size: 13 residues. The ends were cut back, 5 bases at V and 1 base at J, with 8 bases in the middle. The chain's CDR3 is CASSPLRNTEAFF. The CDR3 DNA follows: TGTGCCAGCAGTCCGTTGAGGAACACTGAAGCTTTCTTT.

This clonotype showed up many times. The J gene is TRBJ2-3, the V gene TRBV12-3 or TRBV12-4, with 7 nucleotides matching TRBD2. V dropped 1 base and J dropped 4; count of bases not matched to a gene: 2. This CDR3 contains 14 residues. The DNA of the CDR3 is TGTGCCAGCAGTTTAGGACTAGCCCCAGATACGCAGTATTTT. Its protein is CASSLGLAPDTQYF.

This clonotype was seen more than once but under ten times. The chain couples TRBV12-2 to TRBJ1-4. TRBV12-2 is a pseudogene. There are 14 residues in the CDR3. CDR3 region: CASPLGGRCEKLFF. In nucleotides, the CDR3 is TGTGCAAGTCCCTTAGGGGGTCGGTGTGAAAAACTGTTTTTT.

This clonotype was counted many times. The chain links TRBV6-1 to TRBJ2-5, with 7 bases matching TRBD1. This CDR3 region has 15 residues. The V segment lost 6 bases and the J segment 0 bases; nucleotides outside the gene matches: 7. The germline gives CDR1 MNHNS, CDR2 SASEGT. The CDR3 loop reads CASRSETGNQETQYF. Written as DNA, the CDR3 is TGTGCCAGCAGATCCGAGACAGGGAACCAAGAGACCCAGTACTTC.

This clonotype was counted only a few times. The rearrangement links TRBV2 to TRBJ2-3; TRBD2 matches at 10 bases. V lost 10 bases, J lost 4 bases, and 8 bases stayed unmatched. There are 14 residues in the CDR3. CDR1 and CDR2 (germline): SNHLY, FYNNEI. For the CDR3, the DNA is TGTGCCACCAAGCCCAGCGGGGGGGCAGATACGCAGTATTTT. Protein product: CATKPSGGADTQYF.